This record concerns one T cell receptor beta chain sequence. The sample holds many counts of this clonotype. There is no known antigen for this receptor. No much larger clonotype is one base removed from it; base qualities were not supplied. Library method: 5' RACE. Instrument used: Illumina HiSeq 2500. A second about 6 to 11 cycle PCR used a sample-barcoded 5' primer and a J-beta primer mix. Each TCR beta cDNA molecule received a unique molecular identifier from a template-switch 5' adaptor carrying 12 random nucleotides. Each sample yielded at least 3 million CDR3-containing paired-end reads. All of the RNA was converted into first-strand cDNA using the Mint cDNA synthesis kit, with a TRBC-specific oligonucleotide serving as the primer. All cDNA was treated with uracil-DNA glycosylase and then went through a first 18-cycle PCR with the universal primers M1SS and BC2_uni_R. The study's processing was this. Normalization of each sample was performed by random selection of 1 million high-quality reads, each carrying a distinct molecular identifier. Instead of being binned into consensus sequences, reads with shared molecular identifiers were discarded. CDR3 identification, clonotype clustering and error correction used MiTCR with a Q25 quality threshold and the strictest error-elimination algorithm. A nonparametric unseen species model with Euler transformation was used to estimate lower-bound total TCR beta diversity. The raw public reads went through TCRdb reprocessing: fastp at Q25, MiXCR clone calling, in-frame beta chains kept. Rows merge per CDR3 protein into single entries with the most common DNA and genes. The V and J calls were determined by TCRdb, not by the authors. This sample is represented by roughly 650,000 distinct CDR3 sequences; 32% of them were singletons. Together, the top ten hold 15% to 17% of the sample.

The data are from a study of blood T cells in healthy people across ages (dated by TCRdb to the mid-2010s). Study-wide context: In model experiments, roughly one uniquely barcoded TCR beta cDNA molecule per two T cells was captured by template switching. Using deep sequencing normalized with unique cDNA molecular identifiers, the study measured how TCR beta repertoire diversity changes with age. The donors were split into four age groups: young (average around 15 years), middle-aged (roughly 39), aged (approximately 60) and long-lived (about 82). To avoid experimental bias, donors of different ages were randomly spread across the sequencing lanes. Using the same blood draw, the study looked at two additional independent replicas of 1 million unique cDNA reads for two donors, one aged 18 to 29 and the other aged 80 or older.

CDR1 and CDR2, per the germline V gene, are ENHRY and SYGVKD. Between the V and J ends, shortened by 2 bases and 8 bases respectively, the junction contains 15 bases. Including the terminal cysteine and phenylalanine, the CDR3 comprises 14 residues. Of all the DNA, just the CDR3 is kept, 42 bases in frame from base 1. Overall study results and their limits: Compared with the aged group, the long-lived group had more naive CD4+ T cells, fewer expanded clones and increased TCR diversity, a pattern suggesting age selection. Because profiling used bulk unsorted PBMCs, naive and antigen-experienced compartments could not be compared conclusively. Because donor CMV infection status was unknown, age-related changes in expanded clonotypes were potentially confounded. Observed TCR beta diversity per million T cells fell roughly linearly with age, and a significant reduction was already apparent by age around 36. Estimates of total diversity based on one million sequenced T cells were considered lower bounds and underestimates. The percentage of naive T cells measured by flow cytometry correlated strongly with observed TCR beta diversity.

Systemically healthy Caucasian individuals from Russia, about 38 in total and aged 6 to 90 years, were included as donors. Around 10 milliliters of peripheral blood were collected from each donor into EDTA-treated Vacutainer tubes. PBMCs were isolated by Ficoll-Paque density-gradient centrifugation, with at least 7 million obtained per sample. Total RNA, at least 6 micrograms per sample, was extracted from PBMCs with Trizol reagent. For every donor, an aliquot of PBMCs went through flow cytometry to measure the percentages of naive CD45RAhigh/CD27high T cells. This clonotype originated in an elderly woman in good health. Donor details come from another sample of the same person, matched by shared clones. The source material was blood. The chain couples TRBV10-3 to TRBJ1-2; a tentative D match to TRBD1 spans 5 bases. The nucleotides are TGTGCCATCAGTGAGGGGGGAACTAGAGGCGGCTACACCTTC. It translates to CAISEGGTRGGYTF.